One and the same sample provided the 3 T cell receptor beta chains below, sequenced in a study of control samples from healthy donors and cancer patients. TCRdb's copy holds only in-frame clones and misses some; the assay was immunoSEQ multiplex PCR. The sample gives around 63,000 clones, about 90% of which show up once; about 2.1% is in the top ten. Specimen: PBMCs. All receptors come from a woman aged 45-59 years with head and neck cancer.

V is TRBV24-1 and J is TRBJ1-5; 10 bases match TRBD1. V dropped 9 bases and J dropped 5; count of bases not matched to a gene: 6. This CDR3 contains 14 residues. CDR1 is KGHDR and CDR2 is SFDVKD in the germline V gene. This chain's CDR3 is CATQKDRGDQPQHF. The CDR3 bases are TGTGCCACCCAGAAGGACAGGGGGGATCAGCCCCAGCATTTT.

The chain carries TRBV5-1 and TRBJ1-2; possibly TRBD1 for D (5 bases). In germline, CDR1 is SGHRS, CDR2 YFSETQ. This CDR3 has 15 amino acids. Trimming took 0 bases from V and 5 from J, leaving 14 bases between them. The CDR3 spells CASSLEAGRQYGYTF. DNA for the CDR3: TGCGCCAGCAGCTTGGAGGCAGGGAGGCAGTATGGCTACACCTTC.

This clone has just one count. CDR3 region: CASSFGRSQETQYF. The CDR3 nucleotides read TGTGCCAGCAGTTTCGGCAGGTCCCAAGAGACCCAGTACTTC. The V and J genes are TRBV28 and TRBJ2-5; D is uncertain. This CDR3 is built from 14 residues. Trimming pared 3 bases from V and 1 base from J, leaving 9 bases between. Germline CDR1 and CDR2: MDHEN and SYDVKM.